These 18 T cell receptor beta chains share one sample of origin, sequenced in a study of cytomegalovirus exposure and HLA in healthy donors. It was with 60 Vbeta and 13 Jbeta primers that the PCR ran. TCRdb keeps only in-frame clones here, not all; method: immunoSEQ multiplex PCR. The sample contains roughly 150,000 clones, roughly four fifths of which appear only once. Sequenced: PBMCs. These receptors came from a woman aged 40 to 55 in good health and CMV-seronegative.

CDR3 DNA sequence: TGTGCCATCAGTGAGTCGCGGGGTTACCAGGAGAGAGAGACCCAGTACTTC. Its translation is CAISESRGYQERETQYF. V is TRBV10-3 and J is TRBJ2-5; D might be TRBD2 (6 bases). The CDR3 covers 17 residues. Deletions cut 0 bases from V and 4 bases from J, with 18 bases between. Germline CDR1 is ENHRY and CDR2 is SYGVKD.

The sample holds one count of this clone. The rearrangement joins TRBV28 to TRBJ2-5; possible D gene TRBD1, 6 bases. CDR1 and CDR2 from the germline V gene are MDHEN and SYDVKM. The V end lost 2 bases, the J end lost 4 bases, and 17 bases lay between the germline ends. The CDR3 length is 16 residues. CDR3 loop: CASSLGTKGVGETQYF. Written as DNA, the CDR3 is TGTGCCAGCAGTTTAGGGACAAAGGGGGTAGGAGAGACCCAGTACTTC.

The V gene is TRBV9, the J gene TRBJ2-7; weak D call: TRBD2 (5 bases). The V gene's germline CDR1 is SGDLS and CDR2 YYNGEE. V was cut by 0 bases and J by 2 bases, with 6 bases left in between. CDR3 length: 13 residues. The CDR3 sequence is CASSVAGTYEQYF. Written as DNA, the CDR3 is TGTGCCAGCAGCGTAGCGGGAACCTACGAGCAGTACTTC.

This clone was recorded once. The chain joins TRBV19 to TRBJ2-1, with D perhaps TRBD1 (6 bases). V dropped 6 bases and J dropped 11 bases, with 20 bases sitting between them. The germline gives CDR1 LNHDA, CDR2 SQIVND (reference sequence). The CDR3 has 14 amino acids. The CDR3 coding sequence is TGTGCCAGTAGGGGGTTTGGGACAACATCTAAGCAGTTCTTC. Amino acids: CASRGFGTTSKQFF.

The genes are TRBV6-6 and TRBJ1-1; D is unclear. Per germline, CDR1 MNHNY and CDR2 SVGAGI (reference sequence). Trimming took off 7 bases at V and 7 bases at J, with 19 bases between the two ends. The CDR3 loop spans 14 amino acids. The CDR3 region is CASNNRAPGIEAFF. For the CDR3, the DNA is TGTGCCAGCAATAACCGGGCCCCGGGGATTGAAGCTTTCTTT.

The rearrangement links TRBV5-1 to TRBJ2-3, with 13 bases lining up with TRBD2. The V segment lost 0 bases and the J segment 6 bases; nucleotides outside the gene matches: 10. This CDR3 contains 18 residues. Germline-derived CDR1 and CDR2 are SGHRS and YFSETQ. This CDR3 is CASSLEGLAGWGLDTQYF. The DNA of the CDR3 is TGCGCCAGCAGCTTGGAGGGACTAGCGGGGTGGGGATTGGATACGCAGTATTTT. The full variable domain, in which reference TRBV5-1 and TRBJ2-3 provide the parts outside the CDR3, is KAGVTQTPRYLIKTRGQQVTLSCSPISGHRSVSWYQQTPGQGLQFLFEYFSETQRNKGNFPGRFSGRQFSNSRSEMNVSTLELGDSALYLCASSLEGLAGWGLDTQYFGPGTRLTVL.

The rearrangement links TRBV6-5 to TRBJ2-1; D is possibly TRBD1 (5 bases). CDR3 size: 14 residues. V was clipped by 5 bases and J by 2 bases, with 10 bases between them. The germline V gene encodes CDR1 MNHEY and CDR2 SVGAGI. The DNA of the CDR3 is TGTGCCAGCAGTAGGGGCAGTCCCTACAATGAGCAGTTCTTC. It codes for CASSRGSPYNEQFF.

CDR3 DNA: TGTGCCAGCAGACCAAGGACAGGGGAGAACACTGAAGCTTTCTTT. Protein product: CASRPRTGENTEAFF. This chain connects TRBV6-1 to TRBJ1-1; 9 bases are shared with TRBD1. This CDR3 has 15 residues. V dropped 6 bases and J dropped 1; count of bases not matched to a gene: 6. Germline-derived CDR1 and CDR2 are MNHNS and SASEGT.

This clone came up a few times. The chain employs TRBV7-8 and TRBJ1-5, with a weak D call TRBD1 (5 bases). CDR1 and CDR2 (germline): SGHVS, FQNEAQ. There are 16 residues in the CDR3. With 0 bases removed from V and 4 bases from J, the gap between germline ends came to 13 bases. The CDR3 nucleotides are TGTGCCAGCAGCTTAGCTTGGGGGAGGGAGAATCAGCCCCAGCATTTT. Amino acids: CASSLAWGRENQPQHF. Supplemented by reference TRBV7-8 and TRBJ1-5, the full variable domain reads GAGVSQSPRYKVAKRGQDVALRCDPISGHVSLFWYQQALGQGPEFLTYFQNEAQLDKSGLPSDRFFAERPEGSVSTLKIQRTQQEDSAVYLCASSLAWGRENQPQHFGDGTRLSIL.

The V and J genes are TRBV6-5 and TRBJ1-1; maybe TRBD1 (5 bases). The CDR3 spans 13 residues. Trimming took 8 bases from V and 3 from J, leaving 13 bases between them. Germline lookup yields CDR1 MNHEY and CDR2 SVGAGI. The chain's CDR3 is CASARAQDTEAFF. DNA of the CDR3: TGTGCCAGCGCCAGGGCGCAGGACACTGAAGCTTTCTTT.

The V call is TRBV29-1, the J call TRBJ2-5, with D perhaps matching TRBD2 (6 bases). V was shortened by 4 bases and J by 3 bases, with 18 bases between the two germline ends. Germline lookup yields CDR1 SQVTM and CDR2 ANQGSEA. This CDR3 is 15 amino acids long. CDR3 sequence: CSVGGPGGAKETQYF. The CDR3 DNA reads as TGCAGCGTTGGGGGTCCGGGCGGGGCAAAAGAGACCCAGTACTTC.

This chain links TRBV7-8 with TRBJ1-1; maybe TRBD1 (5 bases). The germline gives CDR1 SGHVS, CDR2 FQNEAQ. Deletions cut 3 bases from V and 4 bases from J, with 9 bases between. This CDR3 contains 13 residues. The CDR3 region has the DNA TGTGCCAGCAGCTTTGGGGGGGGCACTGAAGCTTTCTTT. Protein sequence: CASSFGGGTEAFF.

V and J are TRBV5-8 and TRBJ2-3, with unresolved D. CDR3 size: 14 residues. The V gene lost 2 bases and the J gene lost 3 bases, with 10 bases spanning the gap. Germline lookup yields CDR1 SGHTS and CDR2 YDEGEE. The CDR3 region is CASSFGGFTDTQYF. In nucleotides, the CDR3 is TGTGCCAGCAGCTTCGGCGGATTTACAGATACGCAGTATTTT.

The chain has TRBV11-1 and TRBJ2-3; 8 bases align to TRBD1. After removal of 3 bases from V and 3 bases from J, the junction contained 5 bases not matched to a gene. CDR1 and CDR2 (germline): SGHAT, FQDESV (reference sequence). The CDR3 is 15 residues long. CDR3 region: CASSFSGQGTDTQYF. CDR3 coding DNA: TGTGCCAGCAGCTTTTCCGGACAGGGTACAGATACGCAGTATTTT.

This clone was counted a single time. The chain is built from TRBV19 and TRBJ1-1; weak D call: TRBD1 (5 bases). There are 16 residues in the CDR3. The V gene lost 6 bases and the J gene lost 4 bases, with 21 bases spanning the gap. The germline CDR1 and CDR2 sequences are LNHDA and SQIVND (reference sequence). CDR3 in amino acids: CASRSRIRGGFTEAFF. For the CDR3, the DNA is TGTGCCAGTAGATCACGGATTAGGGGTGGTTTCACTGAAGCTTTCTTT. The full variable domain, completed using reference TRBV19 and TRBJ1-1, is DGGITQSPKYLFRKEGQNVTLSCEQNLNHDAMYWYRQDPGQGLRLIYYSQIVNDFQKGDIAEGYSVSREKKESFPLTVTSAQKNPTAFYLCASRSRIRGGFTEAFFGQGTRLTVV.

The rearrangement joins TRBV30 to TRBJ1-4; 12 bases map to TRBD1. Germline CDR1 is GTSNPN and CDR2 is SVGIG (reference sequence). CDR3 length: 16 amino acids. The junction had 7 bases not matched to a gene; V was cut back by 0 bases and J by 8 bases. The CDR3 DNA sequence: TGTGCCTGGAGTGTAGGGGGGGGGACAGGGGGCGAAAAACTGTTTTTT. Protein: CAWSVGGGTGGEKLFF.

The CDR3 loop is CASSPGQGAMNTEAFF. DNA of the CDR3: TGTGCCAGCAGCCCTGGACAGGGGGCTATGAACACTGAAGCTTTCTTT. The chain joins TRBV4-2 to TRBJ1-1, with 11 bases matching TRBD1. The CDR3 runs to 16 residues. Germline-derived CDR1 and CDR2 are LGHNA and YNFKEQ. J gave up 0 bases and V 4 bases, and 4 bases lay outside the gene matches.

The V gene is TRBV27, the J gene TRBJ2-7; D is perhaps TRBD2 (6 bases). V was clipped by 2 bases and J by 3 bases, with 17 bases between them. This CDR3 spans 16 amino acids. Per the germline V gene, CDR1 is MNHEY and CDR2 is SMNVEV (reference sequence). CDR3 sequence (DNA): TGTGCCAGCAGTTTAGGGCCTGTGATAGCGGTCTACGAGCAGTACTTC. This gives the protein CASSLGPVIAVYEQYF.